What follows is one T cell receptor beta chain and its context. Its matching antigen is unknown. This entry comes from a study of CD8+CD57+ T cells in acquired aplastic anemia. Study-wide background: DNA recovered from sorted CD4+ and CD8+ cells had a mean of 3.2 ug. The average read count for CD4+ cells in healthy donors was some 11 million.

Losses at the gene ends were 6 bases for V and 0 bases for J; bases not matched to a gene: 18. This CDR3 is 19 amino acids long. Germline V gives CDR1 DFQATT, CDR2 SNEGSKA (reference sequence). Broader study findings: Significance was not reached for CD8+ Simpson's diversity between patients and controls.

The template used for profiling TCR beta VDJ and CDR3 was genomic DNA. Each CDR3 protein gets one entry after TCRdb re-called the reads with MiXCR. The table has 200,000 to 250,000 distinct CDR3 sequences, around 60% seen once. The sequencing sample was made of sorted CD4+, CD8+, or CD8+CD57+ T cells (not recorded which) from PBMCs. The source of this sequence is a human donor in good health. The rearrangement links TRBV20-1 to TRBJ2-7; 12 bases match TRBD1. The CDR3 DNA sequence: TGCAGTGCAGACTATATCGGGACAGGGGGCAGCTCGAGCTCCTACGAGCAGTACTTC. It yields the protein CSADYIGTGGSSSSYEQYF.